This T cell receptor (beta chain) stems from a study of regulatory T cells in long-lasting Graves disease. For the study at large: The definition of persistent Graves' disease was over 5 years of antithyroid drugs with positive TSH receptor antibodies.

The TCR beta library used iRepertoire HTBI primers with Arm-PCR amplification of CDR3. TCRdb redid the calling of the multiplex PCR reads with MiXCR, one entry per CDR3 protein. In the table there are some 370,000 distinct CDR3 sequences, roughly 25% of which are singletons. About this clonotype: The antigen remains undetermined.

Time point reported: persistent/refractory GD, antithyroid drugs over 5 years with positive TRAb. From RNA extracted from PBMCs, the TCR library was made. CDR3 length: 17 residues. V lost 5 bases and J lost 6; bases outside the gene matches: 14. The germline V gene encodes CDR1 SGHAT and CDR2 FQNNGV. Notes on the study in general: It was peripheral blood alone, not thyroid tissue, that was studied. Relative to newly diagnosed Graves' patients, persistent ones had lower TCR diversity. TRBV28, TRBJ1-2 and TRBJ2-5 were segments that persistent disease favored.

Source: peripheral blood mononuclear cells (PBMCs), taken when the disease was refractory, from a patient treated with antithyroid drugs. The sequence came from a woman aged 40 to 50 with Graves disease. The rearrangement joins TRBV11-2 to TRBJ2-1; TRBD2 aligns across 9 bases. CDR3 sequence: CASSHPLGGGVGNEQFF. The DNA for the CDR3 is TGTGCCAGCAGCCACCCACTAGGCGGGGGGGTAGGCAATGAGCAGTTCTTC.